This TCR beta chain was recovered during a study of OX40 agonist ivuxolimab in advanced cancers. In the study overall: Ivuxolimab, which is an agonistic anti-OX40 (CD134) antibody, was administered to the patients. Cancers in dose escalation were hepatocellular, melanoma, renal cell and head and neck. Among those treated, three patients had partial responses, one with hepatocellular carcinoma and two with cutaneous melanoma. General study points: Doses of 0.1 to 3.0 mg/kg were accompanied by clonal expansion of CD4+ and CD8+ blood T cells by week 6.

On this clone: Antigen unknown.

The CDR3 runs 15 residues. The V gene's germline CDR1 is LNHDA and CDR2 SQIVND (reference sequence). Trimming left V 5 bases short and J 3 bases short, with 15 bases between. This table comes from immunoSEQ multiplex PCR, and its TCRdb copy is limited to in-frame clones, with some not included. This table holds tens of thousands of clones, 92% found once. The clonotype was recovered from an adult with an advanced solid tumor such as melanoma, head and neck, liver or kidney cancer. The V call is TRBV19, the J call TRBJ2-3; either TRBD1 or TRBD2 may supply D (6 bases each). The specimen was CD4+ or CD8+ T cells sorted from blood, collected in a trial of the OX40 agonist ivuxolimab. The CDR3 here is CASSFGGRGTDTQYF. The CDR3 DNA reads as TGTGCCAGTAGTTTCGGGGGAAGGGGGACAGATACGCAGTATTTT.